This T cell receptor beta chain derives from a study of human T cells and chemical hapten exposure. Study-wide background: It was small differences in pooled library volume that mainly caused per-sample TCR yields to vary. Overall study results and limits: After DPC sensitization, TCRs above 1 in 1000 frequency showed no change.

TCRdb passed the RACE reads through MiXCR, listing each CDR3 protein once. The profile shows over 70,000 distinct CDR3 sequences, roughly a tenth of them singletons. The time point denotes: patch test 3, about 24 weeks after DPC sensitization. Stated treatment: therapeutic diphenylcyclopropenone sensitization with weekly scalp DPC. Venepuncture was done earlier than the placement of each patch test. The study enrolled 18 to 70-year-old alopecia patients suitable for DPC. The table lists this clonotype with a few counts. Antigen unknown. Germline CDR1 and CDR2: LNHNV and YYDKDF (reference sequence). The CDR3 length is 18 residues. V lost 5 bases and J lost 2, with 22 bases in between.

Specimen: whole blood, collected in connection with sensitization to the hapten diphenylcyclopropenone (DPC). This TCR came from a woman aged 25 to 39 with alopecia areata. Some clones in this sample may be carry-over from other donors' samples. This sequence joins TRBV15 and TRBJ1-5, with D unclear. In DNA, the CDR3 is TGTGCCACCAGCGGGGATTCGTCTATTACCTTAGGCAATCAGCCCCAGCATTTT. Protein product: CATSGDSSITLGNQPQHF.